These 16 T cell receptor beta chains share one sample of origin, sequenced in a study of T cells in narcolepsy. TCRdb's copy holds only in-frame clones and misses some; the assay was immunoSEQ multiplex PCR. The profile shows about 36,000 clones, roughly 77% of them singletons. Sequencing was done on a sample of memory (CD45RA-) CD4+ T cells from blood. The source is a human donor in good health.

The CDR3 spells CASRLRTYSNQPQHF. The CDR3 DNA sequence: TGTGCCAGCAGGCTACGGACCTATAGCAATCAGCCCCAGCATTTT. This sequence joins TRBV6-1 and TRBJ1-5; D unclear. This CDR3 has 15 residues. V shed 6 bases and J shed 0 bases, with 12 bases lying between them. Per the germline V gene, CDR1 is MNHNS and CDR2 is SASEGT.

The chain recombines TRBV5-1 with TRBJ2-5; D not certain. From germline, CDR1 is SGHRS and CDR2 YFSETQ. V lost 4 bases, J lost 0 bases, and 10 bases lay in between. This CDR3 has 14 residues. CDR3 DNA sequence: TGCGCCAGCAGCCCTACGGCGGACCAAGAGACCCAGTACTTC. As protein: CASSPTADQETQYF.

This clone has just one count. The chain recombines TRBV7-2 with TRBJ2-5, with D perhaps matching TRBD2 (5 bases). V was clipped by 5 bases and J by 1 base, with 8 bases between them. The CDR3 is made up of 13 amino acids. CDR1 is SGHTA, CDR2 FQGNSA, per germline. CDR3 in DNA: TGTGCCAGCAGCACCCGGGGCCAAGAGACCCAGTACTTC. As protein: CASSTRGQETQYF.

The V call is TRBV2, the J call TRBJ1-6; D is unclear. The CDR3 is made up of 14 amino acids. Trimming stripped 3 bases from V and 10 bases from J, with 13 bases between. Germline CDR1 SNHLY, CDR2 FYNNEI. The CDR3 reads CASSDSGSGSPLHF. DNA of the CDR3: TGTGCCAGCAGTGATTCGGGGTCTGGATCACCCCTCCACTTT.

This clone was recorded a few times. This sequence joins TRBV6-5 and TRBJ2-7; 9 nucleotides match TRBD1. The CDR3 covers 15 residues. Germline CDR1 and CDR2: MNHEY and SVGAGI. V lost 7 bases, J lost 2 bases, and 9 bases stayed unmatched. The CDR3 sequence: CASTEGQGGAYEQYF. CDR3 DNA: TGTGCCAGCACCGAGGGACAGGGAGGTGCCTACGAGCAGTACTTC.

The V and J genes are TRBV7-9 and TRBJ2-1; unclear D gene. Between the trimmed V and J ends, which lost 5 bases and 2 bases, there was a span of 13 bases. The CDR3 sequence is 15 residues long. Germline loops: CDR1 SEHNR, CDR2 FQNEAQ (reference sequence). The CDR3, as DNA: TGTGCCAGCAGCCCACCCGGGTCTCCCTACAATGAGCAGTTCTTC. It translates to CASSPPGSPYNEQFF.

The chain combines TRBV2 with TRBJ1-1; TRBD1 agrees at 8 bases. Germline V gives CDR1 SNHLY, CDR2 FYNNEI. This CDR3 contains 13 residues. Losses at the gene ends were 8 bases for V and 0 bases for J; bases not matched to a gene: 2. The CDR3 DNA follows: TGTGCCAGCGGACAGGGTATGAACACTGAAGCTTTCTTT. It specifies CASGQGMNTEAFF.

The chain employs TRBV2 and TRBJ1-2; D remains ambiguous. V was shortened by 3 bases and J by 3 bases, with 8 bases between the two germline ends. Germline values: CDR1 SNHLY, CDR2 FYNNEI. The CDR3 covers 13 residues. CDR3: CASSEAPDYGYTF. In DNA, the CDR3 is TGTGCCAGCAGTGAGGCCCCAGACTATGGCTACACCTTC.

The chain links TRBV6-1 to TRBJ1-4, with 7 bases aligning to TRBD1. Trimming took 6 bases from V and 6 from J; bases not matched to a gene: 10. Germline values: CDR1 MNHNS, CDR2 SASEGT. The CDR3 is made up of 15 amino acids. The CDR3 here is CASSYAGTADEKLFF. The DNA of the CDR3 is TGTGCCAGCAGCTACGCCGGGACAGCGGATGAAAAACTGTTTTTT.

The J gene is TRBJ1-5, the V gene TRBV10-2, with TRBD1 matching 8 bases. J lost 6 bases, V lost 4 bases, and 8 bases had no gene match. This CDR3 has 15 amino acids. Per germline, CDR1 WSHSY and CDR2 SAAADI. Here the CDR3 reads CASSGQGAGTQPQHF. CDR3 bases: TGCGCCAGCAGTGGCCAGGGGGCGGGCACTCAGCCCCAGCATTTT.

This chain links TRBV4-1 with TRBJ1-2; D is uncertain. The CDR3 contains 13 residues. CDR1 and CDR2 from the germline V gene are MGHRA and YSYEKL. The ends were cut back, 1 base at V and 7 bases at J, with 10 bases in the middle. The CDR3 protein is CASSQGLGSGYTF. As DNA, the CDR3 is TGCGCCAGCAGCCAAGGGTTAGGGAGTGGCTACACCTTC.

The rearrangement joins TRBV27 to TRBJ2-6; TRBD2 is a possible D gene (5 bases). CDR1 is MNHEY and CDR2 is SMNVEV in the germline V gene (reference sequence). The length of the CDR3 is 15 residues. V was clipped by 6 bases and J by 3 bases, with 12 bases between them. Here the CDR3 reads CASRARGSGANVLTF. As DNA, the CDR3 is TGTGCCAGCAGGGCCCGGGGAAGTGGGGCCAACGTCCTGACTTTC.

This clone was seen a few times. The genes are TRBV11-3 and TRBJ2-1; the match to TRBD2 covers 7 bases. V was clipped by 4 bases and J by 15 bases; unmatched bases: 6. The CDR3 length is 11 residues. Germline values: CDR1 SGHNT, CDR2 YENEEA. CDR3 DNA sequence: TGTGCCAGCAGCTCCGGCGGGACTACGTTCTTC. Protein product: CASSSGGTTFF.

V is TRBV9 and J is TRBJ1-1; no clear D. The CDR3 has 14 residues. Germline lookup yields CDR1 SGDLS and CDR2 YYNGEE. Trimming cost V 0 bases and J 6 bases, with 12 bases left between them. The CDR3 DNA reads TGTGCCAGCAGCGTAGGGTTTGAGGGTTCTGAAGCTTTCTTT. Protein: CASSVGFEGSEAFF. The full variable domain, with the rest looked up from reference TRBV9 and TRBJ1-1, is DSGVTQTPKHLITATGQRVTLRCSPRSGDLSVYWYQQSLDQGLQFLIQYYNGEERAKGNILERFSAQQFPDLHSELNLSSLELGDSALYFCASSVGFEGSEAFFGQGTRLTVV.

This sequence joins TRBV11-2 and TRBJ2-1; weak D call: TRBD1 (6 bases). Germline assignment: CDR1 SGHAT and CDR2 FQNNGV. V gave up 1 base and J gave up 8 bases, with 15 bases separating them. The CDR3 covers 15 residues. The CDR3 protein is CASSLGGLVGDEQFF. The CDR3 DNA is TGTGCCAGCAGCTTAGGGGGGCTAGTAGGCGATGAGCAGTTCTTC. The whole variable domain, filled in from reference TRBV11-2 and TRBJ2-1, reads EAGVAQSPRYKIIEKRQSVAFWCNPISGHATLYWYQQILGQGPKLLIQFQNNGVVDDSQLPKDRFSAERLKGVDSTLKIQPAKLEDSAVYLCASSLGGLVGDEQFFGPGTRLTVL.

The gene calls are TRBV5-1 and TRBJ2-1, with a tentative D call TRBD2 (5 bases). V dropped 3 bases and J dropped 10 bases, with 8 bases sitting between them. The CDR3 is made up of 11 amino acids. CDR1 is SGHRS, CDR2 YFSETQ, per germline. The CDR3 protein is CASSSAEEQFF. DNA for the CDR3: TGCGCCAGCAGCTCAGCGGAAGAGCAGTTCTTC.